These 21 T cell receptor beta chains originate from one sample sequenced in a study of cytomegalovirus exposure and HLA in healthy donors (dated by TCRdb to about 2017). Library construction relied on the immunoSEQ multiplex PCR assay. For the multiplex PCR, a mixture combining 60 forward primers for TCR Vbeta segments and 13 reverse primers for TCR Jbeta segments was used. The clones in this table, taken by TCRdb from immuneACCESS, are in-frame only. Not every clone is retained; where verified, under half of the shortfall comes from an unresolved V gene, and the cause of the rest is unknown. This sample lists some 200,000 clones; around four fifths were detected once. The ten largest clones represent roughly 2.5% of the sample. The sequenced sample was PBMCs. Receptors originate from a woman aged 60-70 years in good health and CMV-seropositive.

V and J are TRBV6-6 and TRBJ2-7, with no clear D. The CDR3 sequence is 14 residues long. The germline V and J ends were trimmed by 2 bases and 2 bases, with 10 bases remaining between them. The germline V gene encodes CDR1 MNHNY and CDR2 SVGAGI (reference sequence). Here the CDR3 reads CASSYGPTPYEQYF. CDR3 nucleotides: TGTGCCAGCAGTTACGGGCCGACCCCCTACGAGCAGTACTTC.

The V gene is TRBV5-1, the J gene TRBJ2-1; 7 positions match TRBD1. CDR1 is SGHRS, CDR2 YFSETQ, per germline. Germline trimming cut 3 bases from V and 9 bases from J; bases unmatched to any gene: 12. The CDR3 sequence is 15 residues long. The CDR3 nucleotides read TGCGCCAGCAGCTCGACCTCGGGACAGTTGACTGAGCAGTTCTTC. The encoded protein is CASSSTSGQLTEQFF.

The chain carries TRBV7-9 and TRBJ2-3; 12 nucleotides align to TRBD2. This CDR3 spans 17 amino acids. The trim removed 1 base at V and 2 bases at J, leaving 4 bases unmatched. The germline CDR1 and CDR2 sequences are SEHNR and FQNEAQ (reference sequence). The CDR3 region has the DNA TGTGCCAGCAGCTTAGGGTCTAGCGGGAGGGCCACAGATACGCAGTATTTT. Residues: CASSLGSSGRATDTQYF. Full variable domain (remainder filled in from reference TRBV7-9 and TRBJ2-3): DTGVSQNPRHKITKRGQNVTFRCDPISEHNRLYWYRQTLGQGPEFLTYFQNEAQLEKSRLLSDRFSAERPKGSFSTLEIQRTEQGDSAMYLCASSLGSSGRATDTQYFGPGTRLTVL.

The chain joins TRBV5-1 to TRBJ1-2; weak D call: TRBD1 (6 bases). V was clipped by 4 bases and J by 8 bases, with 18 bases between them. The length of the CDR3 is 14 residues. CDR1 SGHRS and CDR2 YFSETQ come from the germline V gene. The CDR3 coding sequence is TGCGCCAGCAGCGTTTCCACAGGGTGGAGCGGCTACACCTTC. This gives the protein CASSVSTGWSGYTF.

This chain uses TRBV13 with TRBJ2-3, with TRBD2 identical over 9 bases. From germline, CDR1 is PRHDT and CDR2 FYEKMQ (reference sequence). This CDR3 has 16 residues. Trimming at V came to 1 base and at J to 4 bases, leaving 6 bases not matched to a gene. The CDR3 sequence is CASSLVAGEGSDTQYF. Written as DNA, the CDR3 is TGTGCCAGCAGCTTAGTAGCGGGAGAGGGTTCAGATACGCAGTATTTT. Full variable domain (remainder filled in from reference TRBV13 and TRBJ2-3): AAGVIQSPRHLIKEKRETATLKCYPIPRHDTVYWYQQGPGQDPQFLISFYEKMQSDKGSIPDRFSAQQFSDYHSELNMSSLELGDSALYFCASSLVAGEGSDTQYFGPGTRLTVL.

This clone has only a few counts. The chain has TRBV6-6 and TRBJ1-1; 9 nucleotides match TRBD1. This CDR3 is 16 amino acids long. Trimming removed 6 bases from V and 1 base from J; junction bases left unmatched: 9. The germline gives CDR1 MNHNY, CDR2 SVGAGI (reference sequence). CDR3 amino acids: CASREGQGMANTEAFF. CDR3 nucleotides: TGTGCCAGCAGAGAGGGACAGGGAATGGCGAACACTGAAGCTTTCTTT.

J is TRBJ2-3 and V is TRBV11-2, with 7 bases that match TRBD2. The V gene end was trimmed by 3 bases and the J gene end by 3 bases; junction bases not matched to a gene: 3. The CDR3 sequence is 14 residues long. Germline CDR1 SGHAT, CDR2 FQNNGV. CDR3 sequence: CASSFRLATDTQYF. The CDR3 DNA follows: TGTGCCAGCAGCTTCAGACTAGCAACAGATACGCAGTATTTT.

This rearrangement joins TRBV29-1 to TRBJ2-3; D perhaps matches TRBD2 (6 bases). The V gene lost 8 bases and the J gene lost 0 bases, with 12 bases spanning the gap. The CDR3 covers 13 residues. Germline CDR1 and CDR2: SQVTM and ANQGSEA. CDR3 amino acids: CSLRGRSTDTQYF. The CDR3 bases are TGCAGCCTGCGGGGCAGAAGCACAGATACGCAGTATTTT.

The chain employs TRBV10-1 and TRBJ2-2, with TRBD1 identical over 9 bases. V lost 7 bases, J lost 8 bases, and 5 bases stayed unmatched. The CDR3 is 13 amino acids. The V gene's germline CDR1 is WNHNN and CDR2 SYGVQD (reference sequence). The CDR3 bases are TGCGCCAGCAACAGGGGGCCAAGTGGGGAGCTGTTTTTT. This codes for CASNRGPSGELFF.

The rearrangement joins TRBV18 to TRBJ2-7; the D gene is possibly TRBD1 (5 bases). The CDR3 consists of 15 residues. V dropped 3 bases and J dropped 2 bases, with 14 bases sitting between them. Germline-derived CDR1 and CDR2 are KGHSH and LQKENI. The CDR3 here is CASSPNRQKTYEQYF. In DNA form, the CDR3 reads TGTGCCAGCTCACCGAACAGGCAAAAGACCTACGAGCAGTACTTC.

This chain uses TRBV10-3 with TRBJ2-2; 10 bases map to TRBD2. Losses at the gene ends were 10 bases for V and 2 bases for J; bases not matched to a gene: 10. Germline V gives CDR1 ENHRY, CDR2 SYGVKD. The CDR3 runs 16 residues. CDR3 region: CATKNSGRANTGELFF. The DNA for the CDR3 is TGTGCCACCAAGAACAGCGGGAGGGCTAACACCGGGGAGCTGTTTTTT.

The table lists this clone with a count of one. CDR3: CASSQVLTPTDTQYF. The CDR3 coding sequence is TGCGCCAGCAGCCAAGTGCTAACCCCCACAGATACGCAGTATTTT. This sequence joins TRBV4-1 and TRBJ2-3; D unclear. Between the trimmed V and J ends, which lost 1 base and 2 bases, there was a span of 10 bases. Per the germline V gene, CDR1 is MGHRA and CDR2 is YSYEKL. This CDR3 is 15 amino acids long.

V usage is TRBV29-1 and J usage is TRBJ2-1; D gene ambiguous. In germline, CDR1 is SQVTM, CDR2 ANQGSEA. The germline V and J ends were trimmed by 5 bases and 8 bases, with 19 bases remaining between them. The CDR3 is 14 residues long. The chain's CDR3 is CSVTTLVLGHEQFF. DNA of the CDR3: TGCAGCGTTACCACCCTCGTCCTAGGCCATGAGCAGTTCTTC.

This clone has just a few counts. The V call is TRBV6-5, the J call TRBJ1-1; no firm D call. Germline CDR1 is MNHEY and CDR2 is SVGAGI. Trimming shortened V by 6 bases and J by 11 bases, and 19 bases separated the two germline ends. This CDR3 is 13 amino acids long. The CDR3 reads CASSPLAQTGAFF. The CDR3 bases are TGTGCCAGCAGCCCACTGGCCCAAACCGGGGCTTTCTTT.

This chain uses TRBV7-9 with TRBJ1-5, with 8 bases that match TRBD1. Germline loops: CDR1 SEHNR, CDR2 FQNEAQ (reference sequence). With 6 bases clipped from V and 3 bases from J, the junction kept 7 bases outside the gene matches. The CDR3 runs 15 residues. The CDR3 is CASSRTGGSNQPQHF. The CDR3 DNA reads TGTGCCAGCAGTCGAACAGGGGGATCCAATCAGCCCCAGCATTTT.

This chain joins TRBV7-2 and TRBJ2-3; 7 bases are a match to TRBD1. The germline gives CDR1 SGHTA, CDR2 FQGNSA. The CDR3 is 15 residues long. Trimming at V came to 4 bases and at J to 6 bases, leaving 10 bases not matched to a gene. The CDR3 region is CASSYSGGEVDTQYF. The CDR3 DNA is TGTGCCAGCAGCTACTCAGGGGGTGAAGTGGATACGCAGTATTTT.

The rearrangement joins TRBV7-2 to TRBJ1-1; 7 bases agree with TRBD1. The CDR3 has 14 residues. Trimming at V came to 0 bases and at J to 3 bases, leaving 1 base not matched to a gene. Germline CDR1 SGHTA, CDR2 FQGNSA. The DNA for the CDR3 is TGTGCCAGCAGCTTAGCCACAGGGGACACTGAAGCTTTCTTT. Its translation is CASSLATGDTEAFF.

The V call is TRBV5-1, the J call TRBJ2-3; 9 nucleotides line up with TRBD2. Germline-derived CDR1 and CDR2 are SGHRS and YFSETQ. CDR3 length: 16 amino acids. J lost 1 base, V lost 3 bases, and 6 bases had no gene match. The CDR3 bases are TGCGCCAGCAGCTCGAGCGGGGGGCGAGGCACAGATACGCAGTATTTT. Its translation is CASSSSGGRGTDTQYF. Drawing the rest from reference TRBV5-1 and TRBJ2-3, the complete variable domain is KAGVTQTPRYLIKTRGQQVTLSCSPISGHRSVSWYQQTPGQGLQFLFEYFSETQRNKGNFPGRFSGRQFSNSRSEMNVSTLELGDSALYLCASSSSGGRGTDTQYFGPGTRLTVL.

The chain links TRBV19 to TRBJ1-1; D is perhaps TRBD1 (5 bases). The germline V and J ends were trimmed by 7 bases and 1 base, with 10 bases remaining between them. There are 13 residues in the CDR3. The germline V gene has CDR1 LNHDA and CDR2 SQIVND (reference sequence). The CDR3 sequence is CASTDRENTEAFF. CDR3 DNA sequence: TGTGCCAGTACCGACAGAGAGAACACTGAAGCTTTCTTT.

The V and J genes are TRBV30 and TRBJ2-1; D is perhaps TRBD1 (6 bases). Trimming shortened V by 2 bases and J by 7 bases, and 18 bases separated the two germline ends. The CDR3 consists of 15 residues. Per germline, CDR1 GTSNPN and CDR2 SVGIG (reference sequence). DNA for the CDR3: TGTGCCTGGAGTTTTAGGGGGTCCCAGGGGAATGAGCAGTTCTTC. Amino acids: CAWSFRGSQGNEQFF.

The rearrangement links TRBV4-2 to TRBJ2-2, with a weak D call TRBD1 (6 bases). The CDR3 is 18 residues long. Germline assignment: CDR1 LGHNA and CDR2 YNFKEQ. V lost 0 bases and J 6 bases, leaving 20 bases between the germline ends. The CDR3 loop is CASSQDSSGRGFAGELFF. The CDR3, as DNA: TGTGCCAGCAGCCAAGATTCGAGCGGCAGGGGTTTTGCCGGGGAGCTGTTTTTT.